The clone carrying this T cell receptor beta chain was found a few times. The antigen is not known. The data derive from a study of T cell repertoires in cytomegalovirus infection. Study in general: Matching HLA type, along with CMV infection, was indicated by public TCR beta signatures. General study points: It was HLA-C-restricted CMV-specific TCR beta clonotypes that dominated the response ex vivo. CMV carriers with the relevant HLA were identified by cumulative public TCR beta family frequency.

TCRdb analysed the reads with MiXCR anew, one entry per CDR3 protein. Seen here are approximately 250,000 distinct CDR3 sequences, roughly 9% observed once, and the top ten hold about 15%. The length of the CDR3 is 13 residues. Trimming left V 3 bases short and J 6 bases short, with 11 bases between. Germline CDR1 reads LNHDA; CDR2 reads SQIVND (reference sequence). The rearrangement joins TRBV19 to TRBJ1-1; no reliable D call. Specimen: PBMCs. This clonotype was sampled from a human donor in good health (CMV status not recorded). Some clones in this sample may be carry-over from other donors' samples. The DNA for the CDR3 is TGTGCCAGTAGTATCCCTGGGAAATCTGAAGCTTTCTTT. It encodes CASSIPGKSEAFF.